The entry that follows covers one TCR beta chain sequence. Its antigen is unidentified. This entry comes from a study of T cell responses to AZD1222 COVID-19 vaccine. Study-wide results and limits: The sample set comprised mostly white British donors with more females, and clonal diversity was possibly underestimated. Every sample of the repertoires postdated the peak T cell response. Along spike, vaccine-associated CD4 TCRs were found throughout, with dominance at 160-218 and 743-854.

Measured with immunoSEQ multiplex PCR; TCRdb has only the in-frame clones, and not every one. The sample consists of over 85,000 clones, 94% of them appearing once. Second-dose recipients at about 4 or about 12 weeks were treated as one pooled group. CDR1 is SGHTA and CDR2 is FQGNSA in the germline V gene. The V and J ends lost 7 bases and 0 bases, in that order; junction bases with no gene match: 9. CDR3 length: 15 residues. The starting material was peripheral blood, obtained 28 days after the second AZD1222 dose. The chain is built from TRBV7-2 and TRBJ2-7; 7 bases agree with TRBD2. The receptor comes from an adult who received the AZD1222 COVID-19 vaccine. DNA for the CDR3: TGTGCCAGCAAAGAGCCGGGACTAAGCTCCTACGAGCAGTACTTC. This encodes CASKEPGLSSYEQYF.